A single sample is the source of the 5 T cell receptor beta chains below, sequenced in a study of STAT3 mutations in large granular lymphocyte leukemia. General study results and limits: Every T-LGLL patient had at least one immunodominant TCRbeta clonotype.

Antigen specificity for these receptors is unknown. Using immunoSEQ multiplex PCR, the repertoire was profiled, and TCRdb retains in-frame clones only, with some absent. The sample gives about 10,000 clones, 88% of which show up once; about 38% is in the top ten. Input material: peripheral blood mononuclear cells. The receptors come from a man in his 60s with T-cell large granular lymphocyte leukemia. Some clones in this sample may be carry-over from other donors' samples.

The CDR3 sequence: CATSGGQGYTF. As DNA, the CDR3 is TGTGCCACCAGCGGTGGACAGGGCTACACCTTC. The chain is built from TRBV15 and TRBJ1-2, with D perhaps matching TRBD1 (6 bases). Germline CDR1 reads LNHNV; CDR2 reads YYDKDF (reference sequence). V lost 5 bases to trimming and J lost 8 bases, with 9 bases between them. This CDR3 has 11 amino acids.

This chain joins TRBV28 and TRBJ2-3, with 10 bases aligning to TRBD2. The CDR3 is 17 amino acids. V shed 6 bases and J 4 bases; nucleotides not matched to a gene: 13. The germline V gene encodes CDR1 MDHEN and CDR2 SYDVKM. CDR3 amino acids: CASRLRLAGPHPDTQYF. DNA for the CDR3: TGTGCCAGCAGACTAAGACTAGCGGGCCCCCACCCAGATACGCAGTATTTT.

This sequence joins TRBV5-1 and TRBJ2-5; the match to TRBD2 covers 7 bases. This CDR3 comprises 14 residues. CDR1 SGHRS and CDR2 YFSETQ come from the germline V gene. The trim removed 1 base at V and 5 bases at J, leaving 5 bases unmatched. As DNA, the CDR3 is TGCGCCAGCAGCTTGATGGGGGGGGGTGAGACCCAGTACTTC. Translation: CASSLMGGGETQYF.

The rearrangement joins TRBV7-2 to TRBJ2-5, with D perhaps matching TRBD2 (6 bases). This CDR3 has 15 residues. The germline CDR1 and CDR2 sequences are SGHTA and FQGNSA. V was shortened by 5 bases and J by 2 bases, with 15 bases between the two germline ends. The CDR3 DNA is TGTGCCAGCAGCGTGCGGGACCATTATCAAGAGACCCAGTACTTC. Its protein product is CASSVRDHYQETQYF. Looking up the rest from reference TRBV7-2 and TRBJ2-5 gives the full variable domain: GAGVSQSPSNKVTEKGKDVELRCDPISGHTALYWYRQSLGQGLEFLIYFQGNSAPDKSGLPSDRFSAERTGGSVSTLTIQRTQQEDSAVYLCASSVRDHYQETQYFGPGTRLLVL.

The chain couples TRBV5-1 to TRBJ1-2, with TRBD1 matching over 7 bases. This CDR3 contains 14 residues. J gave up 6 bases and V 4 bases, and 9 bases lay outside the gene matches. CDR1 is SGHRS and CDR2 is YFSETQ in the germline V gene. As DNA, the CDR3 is TGCGCCAGCAGCCAGGGACAGATGGACGATGGCTACACCTTC. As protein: CASSQGQMDDGYTF.